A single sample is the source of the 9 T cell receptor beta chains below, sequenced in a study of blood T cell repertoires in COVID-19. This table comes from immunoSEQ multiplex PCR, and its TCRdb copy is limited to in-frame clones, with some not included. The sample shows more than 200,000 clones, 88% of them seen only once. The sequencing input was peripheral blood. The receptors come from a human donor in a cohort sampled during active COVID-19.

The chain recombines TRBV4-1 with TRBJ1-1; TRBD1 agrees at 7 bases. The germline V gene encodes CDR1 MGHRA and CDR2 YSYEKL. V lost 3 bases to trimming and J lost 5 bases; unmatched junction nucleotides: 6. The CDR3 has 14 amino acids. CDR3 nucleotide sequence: TGCGCCAGCAGCCAGGGACAGACGCGAACTGAAGCTTTCTTT. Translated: CASSQGQTRTEAFF.

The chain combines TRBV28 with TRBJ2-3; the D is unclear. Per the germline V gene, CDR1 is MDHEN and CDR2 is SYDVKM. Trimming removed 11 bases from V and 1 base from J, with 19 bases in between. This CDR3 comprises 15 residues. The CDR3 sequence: CAWMALGRGTDTQYF. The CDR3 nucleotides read TGTGCCTGGATGGCTCTAGGTCGGGGCACAGATACGCAGTATTTT. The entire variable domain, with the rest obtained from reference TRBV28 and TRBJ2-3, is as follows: DVKVTQSSRYLVKRTGEKVFLECVQDMDHENMFWYRQDPGLGLRLIYFSYDVKMKEKGDIPEGYSVSREKKERFSLILESASTNQTSMYLCAWMALGRGTDTQYFGPGTRLTVL.

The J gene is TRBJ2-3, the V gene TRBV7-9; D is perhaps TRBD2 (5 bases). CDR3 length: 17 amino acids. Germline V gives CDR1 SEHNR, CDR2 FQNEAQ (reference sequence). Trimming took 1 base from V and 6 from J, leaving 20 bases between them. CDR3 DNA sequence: TGTGCCAGCAGCTTAGTGTTGCGTGAGAGAGAGGGTGATACGCAGTATTTT. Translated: CASSLVLREREGDTQYF.

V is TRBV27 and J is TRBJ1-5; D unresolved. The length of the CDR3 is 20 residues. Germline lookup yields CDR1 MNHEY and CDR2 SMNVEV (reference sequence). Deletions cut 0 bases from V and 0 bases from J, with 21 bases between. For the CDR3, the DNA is TGTGCCAGCAGTTTATCTAAACATTGGGCAGGATTCTATAGCAATCAGCCCCAGCATTTT. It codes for CASSLSKHWAGFYSNQPQHF.

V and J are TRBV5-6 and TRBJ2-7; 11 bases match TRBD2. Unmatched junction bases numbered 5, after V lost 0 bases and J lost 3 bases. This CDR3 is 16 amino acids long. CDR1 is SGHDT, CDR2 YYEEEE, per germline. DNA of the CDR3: TGTGCCAGCAGCTTGGGACCCGGGACTAGCGGCTACGAGCAGTACTTC. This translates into CASSLGPGTSGYEQYF.

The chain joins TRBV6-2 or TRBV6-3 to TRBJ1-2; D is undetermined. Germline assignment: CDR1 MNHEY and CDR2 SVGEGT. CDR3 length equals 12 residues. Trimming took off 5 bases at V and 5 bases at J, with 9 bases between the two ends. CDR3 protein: CASSLGLYGYTF. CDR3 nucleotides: TGTGCCAGCAGTCTAGGCCTGTATGGCTACACCTTC.

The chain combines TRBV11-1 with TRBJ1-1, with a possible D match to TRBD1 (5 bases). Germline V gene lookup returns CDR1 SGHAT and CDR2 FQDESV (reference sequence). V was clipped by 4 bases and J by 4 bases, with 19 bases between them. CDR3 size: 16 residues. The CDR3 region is CASSSMGGVFGTEAFF. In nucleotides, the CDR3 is TGTGCCAGCAGCTCGATGGGGGGGGTTTTTGGCACTGAAGCTTTCTTT.

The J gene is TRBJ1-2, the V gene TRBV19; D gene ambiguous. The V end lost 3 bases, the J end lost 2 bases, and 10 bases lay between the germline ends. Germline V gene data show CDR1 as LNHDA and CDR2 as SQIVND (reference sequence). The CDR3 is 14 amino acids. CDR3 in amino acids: CASSILHLNYGYTF. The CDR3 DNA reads TGTGCCAGTAGTATTCTCCACTTGAACTATGGCTACACCTTC. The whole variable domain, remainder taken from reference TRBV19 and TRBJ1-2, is DGGITQSPKYLFRKEGQNVTLSCEQNLNHDAMYWYRQDPGQGLRLIYYSQIVNDFQKGDIAEGYSVSREKKESFPLTVTSAQKNPTAFYLCASSILHLNYGYTFGSGTRLTVV.

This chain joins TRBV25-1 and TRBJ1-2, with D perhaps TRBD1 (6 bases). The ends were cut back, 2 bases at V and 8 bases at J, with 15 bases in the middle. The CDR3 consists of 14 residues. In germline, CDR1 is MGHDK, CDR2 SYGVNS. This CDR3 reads CASSEIQGRGGYTF. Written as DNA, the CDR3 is TGTGCCAGCAGTGAAATACAGGGTCGCGGGGGCTACACCTTC.